This note documents a single T cell receptor beta chain sequence. The CDR3 has 14 residues. CDR1 and CDR2 from the germline V gene are SGHVS and FQNEAQ. Trimming pared 6 bases from V and 1 base from J, leaving 10 bases between. In TCRdb, the RT-PCR reads were re-called with MiXCR into one record per CDR3 protein. The sample lists about 680,000 distinct CDR3 sequences, 11% to 15% occurring once. This receptor was obtained from a female donor in good health, serving as a healthy control. The V gene is TRBV7-8, the J gene TRBJ2-1; tentative D call: TRBD1 (5 bases). Sequencing input: memory CD4+ T cells from blood. The CDR3 bases are TGTGCCAGCAGTCCAGGACATTCCTACAATGAGCAGTTCTTC. Translated, it gives CASSPGHSYNEQFF. The variable domain in full, with the rest retrieved from reference TRBV7-8 and TRBJ2-1, is GAGVSQSPRYKVAKRGQDVALRCDPISGHVSLFWYQQALGQGPEFLTYFQNEAQLDKSGLPSDRFFAERPEGSVSTLKIQRTQQEDSAVYLCASSPGHSYNEQFFGPGTRLTVL.